A selection of T cell receptor beta chains follows, all from one sample in a study of blood T cell repertoires in COVID-19. Using immunoSEQ multiplex PCR, the repertoire was profiled, and TCRdb retains in-frame clones only, with some absent. The sample has about 210,000 clones; 81% are singletons. The sample consisted of PBMCs or T cells enriched from blood (not recorded which). All receptors come from a woman aged 45-60 years with acute COVID-19. Both conserved end residues are trimmed from each CDR3. Clone size is shown for a subset of rows, as once, few, many or a class of expanded clone.

TRBV24-1	-	TRBJ2-1	ATSPGGLPNNEQF
TRBV4-3	-	TRBJ2-2	ASSPGQGANTGELF
TRBV15	-	TRBJ2-1	ATSTPGRNEQF
TRBV5-1	-	TRBJ2-5	ASSFTGEETQY
TRBV6-5	-	TRBJ2-5	ASSYGGAVQETQY
TRBV28	-	TRBJ1-5	ASSSVVSPQH
TRBV18	-	TRBJ2-5	ASSPGNSGPGTQY
TRBV6-2/TRBV6-3	few	TRBJ1-2	ASSYESFYGYT
TRBV19	-	TRBJ2-3	ASSPGLREGPDTQY
TRBV4-1	once	TRBJ2-7	ASSQPGQSSPEQY
TRBV5-1	many	TRBJ2-2	ASSFESRGELF
TRBV29-1	-	TRBJ1-1	SHSGQGLLMNTEAF
TRBV7-2	-	TRBJ1-5	ASSSQGAYSNQPQH
TRBV28	-	TRBJ1-2	ASSFSGRTGPYGYT
TRBV19	-	TRBJ1-5	ASRIEANQPQH
TRBV7-3	-	TRBJ2-2	ASSLMASGSEIANTGELF
TRBV27	-	TRBJ2-6	ASRSSGANVLT
TRBV19	-	TRBJ2-5	ASTLLAGGPETQY
TRBV2	-	TRBJ2-5	ASSPLTSGGETQY
TRBV28	once	TRBJ2-7	ASSLIAGGYEQY
TRBV4-3	-	TRBJ2-2	ASSQGLSGELF
TRBV15	once	TRBJ1-2	ATSRDRTSGQFYGYT
TRBV2	-	TRBJ2-7	ASVPWSSYEQY
TRBV18	-	TRBJ2-7	ASSLRTSGAYEQY
TRBV27	-	TRBJ1-4	ASTMTGNNEKLF